Listed below are T cell receptor beta chains from one sample, sequenced in a study of blood T cell repertoires in COVID-19. Sequencing used immunoSEQ multiplex PCR; TCRdb keeps in-frame clones, though not all of them. Of approximately 44,000 clones listed, under 85% are singletons. Sequenced input: peripheral blood. The origin of the receptors is a woman older than 75 with acute or convalescent COVID-19. CDR3s include the opening cysteine and the closing phenylalanine or tryptophan. The order of the fields is V gene, D gene, clone size, J gene, CDR3 DNA, CDR3 protein. A D gene is named only where the DNA matches it firmly. The size entry is marked missing in some rows and otherwise reads once, few, many or a size class.

TRBV10-1	TRBD1	-	TRBJ2-7	TGCGCCAGCTCGGCGACAGGGGCTTCCTACGAGCAGTACTTC	CASSATGASYEQYF
TRBV5-1	-	-	TRBJ1-1	TGCGCCAGCAGCCCGCTGACGGGAGGGGTAAACACTGAAGCTTTCTTT	CASSPLTGGVNTEAFF
TRBV27	-	-	TRBJ1-4	TGTGCCAGCAGTTTAAACACAGGGGAAAAACTGTTTTTT	CASSLNTGEKLFF
TRBV6-1	TRBD2	-	TRBJ2-2	TGTGCCAGCAGTGTAGCGGGAGTGGGTCCCGGGGAGCTGTTTTTT	CASSVAGVGPGELFF
TRBV9	TRBD2	-	TRBJ2-1	TGTGCCAGCAGCGTGGGGACTAGCGGGAGGCGGAGGGGCAATGAGCAGTTCTTC	CASSVGTSGRRRGNEQFF
TRBV4-1	TRBD2	-	TRBJ2-3	TGCGCCAGCAGCCAAGATGGCGCCAGCGGGAGAAATCAAGATACGCAGTATTTT	CASSQDGASGRNQDTQYF
TRBV21-1	-	-	TRBJ2-5	TGTGCCAGCAGCAGAATAGCGGGGAGGGCCCTTGAGACCCAGTACTTC	CASSRIAGRALETQYF
TRBV4-3	-	few	TRBJ1-5	TGCGCCAGCAGCCAACAGACAAGGCAGCCCCAGCATTTT	CASSQQTRQPQHF
TRBV19	-	-	TRBJ2-7	TGTCCAAATCGGGACACCCTAGCCTACGAGCAGTACTTC	CPNRDTLAYEQYF
TRBV10-3	-	-	TRBJ1-1	TGTGCCATCAGTGAGTACGGCACTGAAGCTTTCTTT	CAISEYGTEAFF
TRBV4-2	-	-	TRBJ2-3	TGTGCCAGCAGCCAAGAATTTCGGGGATGGCATACGCAGTATTTT	CASSQEFRGWHTQYF
TRBV15	-	-	TRBJ2-6	TGTGCCACCAGCCCCTTCGGGGGACTGGCCAACGTCCTGACTTTC	CATSPFGGLANVLTF
TRBV18	TRBD1	-	TRBJ2-1	TGTGCCAGCTCACCACGACAGGGGACCGGTAATGAGCAGTTCTTC	CASSPRQGTGNEQFF
TRBV6-5	-	few	TRBJ2-1	TGTGCCAGCAGCTCAGGGGGGCGCCTCTACAATGAGCAGTTCTTC	CASSSGGRLYNEQFF
TRBV30	-	-	TRBJ2-7	TGTGCCTGGAGGCTACGGGGTAGCTCCTACGAGCAGTACTTC	CAWRLRGSSYEQYF
TRBV7-2	TRBD2	-	TRBJ2-3	TGTGCCAGCAGCTTCGGACTAGGAGTAGATACGCAGTATTTT	CASSFGLGVDTQYF
TRBV6-6	-	-	TRBJ2-1	TGTGCCAGCAATCCGGGAGCCTTTTGGGATGAGCAGTTCTTC	CASNPGAFWDEQFF
TRBV19	TRBD1	few	TRBJ1-1	TGTGCCAGTAGTGCAGAGACAGGGCGAATGAACACTGAAGCTTTCTTT	CASSAETGRMNTEAFF
TRBV28	TRBD1	-	TRBJ2-1	TGTGCCAGCAGCCGGACGGACAGGGCTGAGCAGTTCTTC	CASSRTDRAEQFF
TRBV5-5	-	-	TRBJ2-1	TGTGCCAGCAGCTTGGAGCTCCGAGGAGGAATATTGGCCTACAATGAGCAGTTCTTC	CASSLELRGGILAYNEQFF
TRBV3-1/TRBV3-2	-	-	TRBJ1-4	TGTGCCAGCAGTCAGACGGGAGCAACTAATGAAAAACTGTTTTTT	CASSQTGATNEKLFF
TRBV3-1/TRBV3-2	-	-	TRBJ1-2	TGTGCCAGCAGCCCCGGGACACCCTATGGCTACACCTTC	CASSPGTPYGYTF
TRBV3-1/TRBV3-2	TRBD2	once	TRBJ2-1	TGTGCCAGCAGCCAAAAGCGGGACGCCTCCTACAATGAGCAGTTCTTC	CASSQKRDASYNEQFF
TRBV5-1	-	-	TRBJ1-4	TGCGCCAGCAGCTTGTCCTGGGGAGCTGAAAAACTGTTTTTT	CASSLSWGAEKLFF
TRBV5-1	-	-	TRBJ1-1	TGCGCCAGCAGCTTGGAACGGTCAGACAGGACTGAAGCTTTCTTT	CASSLERSDRTEAFF
TRBV6-5	TRBD1	-	TRBJ2-1	TGTGCCAGCAGTCGCGACAGGGGTTCCTACAATGAGCAGTTCTTC	CASSRDRGSYNEQFF
TRBV3-1/TRBV3-2	-	-	TRBJ2-7	TGTGCCAGCAGCCATTCCGGGGACTCCTACGAGCAGTACTTC	CASSHSGDSYEQYF
TRBV6-5	-	-	TRBJ1-1	TGTGCCAGCAGTTGGGGGGTGAACACTGAAGCTTTCTTT	CASSWGVNTEAFF
TRBV5-1	TRBD1	-	TRBJ1-4	TGCGCCAGCAGCCTCCGGGACAGCGGAGAAAAACTGTTTTTT	CASSLRDSGEKLFF
TRBV2	TRBD2	-	TRBJ2-7	TGTGCCAGCAGTGAAGGGGGGACTAGCGGGAGACCCTACGAGCAGTACTTC	CASSEGGTSGRPYEQYF
TRBV5-1	TRBD2	few	TRBJ2-3	TGCGCCAGCAGCTCCAGCGGACTAGAGACAGATACGCAGTATTTT	CASSSSGLETDTQYF
TRBV30	TRBD1	-	TRBJ1-6	TGTGCCTGGATGGCGGACAGGGATTCACCCCTCCACTTT	CAWMADRDSPLHF
TRBV7-8	TRBD1	few	TRBJ2-1	TGTGTCGGGGACAGGGACAATGAGCAGTTCTTC	CVGDRDNEQFF
TRBV5-1	-	-	TRBJ2-5	TGCGCCAGTCTTCAAGGAGAGGAGACCCAGTACTTC	CASLQGEETQYF
TRBV11-3	-	-	TRBJ2-1	TGTGCCAGCAGCTTCGGCGACGGAGGGTCCTACAATGAGCAGTTCTTC	CASSFGDGGSYNEQFF
TRBV27	-	few	TRBJ1-4	TGTGCCAGCAGCCCGGCGGCGGCAACTAATGAAAAACTGTTTTTT	CASSPAAATNEKLFF
TRBV12-5	-	-	TRBJ2-1	TGTGCTAGTGGTTCCAACGTAACCAGCGGGCGCCACAATGAGCAGTTCTTC	CASGSNVTSGRHNEQFF
TRBV6-5	TRBD1	-	TRBJ1-5	TGTGCCAGCAGTTACACCAGGGGGGATCAGCCCCAGCATTTT	CASSYTRGDQPQHF
TRBV27	TRBD2	-	TRBJ2-7	TGTGCCAGCAGTTTACGGGGCCCTCACCAGGCGGGAGGGCCTCTAGGCTCCTACGAGCAGTACTTC	CASSLRGPHQAGGPLGSYEQYF
TRBV28	-	-	TRBJ1-2	TGTGCCAGCAGTTTAGGGCCTCGGAAAGGTGGCTACACCTTC	CASSLGPRKGGYTF
TRBV2	TRBD1	-	TRBJ2-1	TGTGCCAGCAGTGTCACAGGGGGGAATGAGCAGTTCTTC	CASSVTGGNEQFF
TRBV7-2	TRBD2	-	TRBJ2-1	TGTGCCAGCAGCTCGCCGGGAGGGTACAATGAGCAGTTCTTC	CASSSPGGYNEQFF
TRBV10-3	-	-	TRBJ2-1	TGTGCCATCAGTGATTCGGAGGGCCATATTGGTGAGCAGTTCTTC	CAISDSEGHIGEQFF
TRBV4-1	-	-	TRBJ2-5	TGCGCCAGCAGTAAAGGCGGGGAAGAGACCCAGTACTTC	CASSKGGEETQYF
TRBV19	-	few	TRBJ1-2	TGTGCCAGTAGACCCCAGGACACCGACGGTTATGGCTACACCTTC	CASRPQDTDGYGYTF
TRBV5-1	TRBD1	-	TRBJ2-3	TGCGCCAGCAGCCTAAGACAGGGGGCATCAGATACGCAGTATTTT	CASSLRQGASDTQYF
TRBV3-1/TRBV3-2	-	once	TRBJ1-5	TGTGCCAGCAGCCAAGCAGGGGATCAGCCCCAGCATTTT	CASSQAGDQPQHF
TRBV29-1	TRBD1	-	TRBJ1-2	TGCAGCGTCAATTCCGGGACAGACCATGGCTACACCTTC	CSVNSGTDHGYTF